This TCR beta chain was profiled in a study of T-cell memory formation after mild COVID-19. Study observations and caveats: The finding that pre-infection memory included some responding clones suggested that cross-reactive memory joined. Clones which contracted sat mainly in CM and EM if CD4+, and in EMRA if CD8+.

This clonotype was observed a handful of times. Its antigen remains unidentified. One entry per CDR3 protein results from TCRdb running MiXCR on the 5' RACE reads. This table has a few hundred thousand distinct CDR3 sequences, around 27% appearing once. The CDR3 extends over 15 amino acids. CDR1 is SGHKS and CDR2 is YYEKEE in the germline V gene (reference sequence). The V and J ends lost 4 bases and 0 bases respectively, with 11 bases between them. Sequenced material: PBMCs or a T cell subset sorted from them (not recorded which). V is TRBV5-5 and J is TRBJ2-4, with D uncertain. The source is an adult woman who had mild COVID-19 (a few samples of this study predate the infection). Cell type and time point are not known. CDR3 amino acids: CASSPPGLAKNIQYF. CDR3 in DNA: TGTGCCAGCAGCCCCCCCGGGTTAGCCAAAAACATTCAGTACTTC.